This T cell receptor (beta chain) emerged from a study of beta chain features in type 1 diabetes. General study results and limits: Any HLA effect on TCRB rearrangement was left unresolved by small sub-analyses. In every one of the four CD4+ subsets, TCRB CDR3s were moderately but significantly shorter in Type 1 diabetes patients.

Isolated RNA was reverse transcribed in full, so expressed TCRB transcripts were sequenced. Using immunoSEQ multiplex PCR, the repertoire was profiled, and TCRdb retains in-frame clones only, with some absent. The repertoire consists of around 650,000 clones, with roughly 12% occurring once and the leading ten covering 0.095% to 0.15%. There are 14 residues in the CDR3. The V end lost 4 bases, the J end lost 3 bases, and 13 bases lay between the germline ends. The germline V gene has CDR1 SGHNT and CDR2 YYREEE (reference sequence). There was one heparinised blood draw per donor, averaging about 116 mL. Each of the sorted populations had a purity greater than 95%. In its sample, this clone was seen a few times. No antigen is known for it.

This TCR was recovered from a young man with type 1 diabetes. Sequences were obtained from naive CD4+ T cells from blood. The V call is TRBV5-4, the J call TRBJ2-5; D possibly uses TRBD1 or TRBD2 (5 bases each). CDR3: CASSPGTAEETQYF. For the CDR3, the DNA is TGTGCCAGCAGCCCGGGGACGGCTGAAGAGACCCAGTACTTC.